A selection of T cell receptor beta chains follows, all from one sample in a study of blood T cell repertoires in COVID-19. Profiling relied on immunoSEQ multiplex PCR, and the TCRdb table lists in-frame clones only, not all of them. Of 250,000 to 300,000 clones in the sample, around 89% are singletons; the top ten hold about 9.3%. The sample was PBMCs or T cells enriched from blood (not recorded which). The source of these receptors is a middle-aged man who had recovered from COVID-19. Both conserved end residues are part of each CDR3. A D gene is named only where the DNA matches it firmly. Size values are once, few and many counts, or a class for expanded clones, and some rows have none.

cdr3_length | j_call | v_call | clone_size | d_call | cdr3_nt | cdr3_aa
15 | TRBJ2-7 | TRBV5-1 | - | TRBD1 | TGCGCCAGCAGCCGAACCGGGACAGTCTCCTACGAGCAGTACTTC | CASSRTGTVSYEQYF
15 | TRBJ1-6 | TRBV4-1 | - | - | TGCGCCAGCGGGGAGGGGCGGAATTATAATTCACCCCTCCACTTT | CASGEGRNYNSPLHF
17 | TRBJ2-2 | TRBV9 | - | TRBD2 | TGTGCCAGCAGCCCTACTAGCGGGACAGCGAACACCGGGGAGCTGTTTTTT | CASSPTSGTANTGELFF
16 | TRBJ2-7 | TRBV28 | - | TRBD1 | TGTGCCAGCAGTCAACTTGGGACAGTACTTTCTTACGAGCAGTACTTC | CASSQLGTVLSYEQYF
16 | TRBJ2-3 | TRBV6-6 | once | - | TGTGCCAGCAGAACCCCCGGGACATCGGGTACAGATACGCAGTATTTT | CASRTPGTSGTDTQYF
12 | TRBJ2-7 | TRBV10-3 | once | TRBD1 | TGTGCCATCAGTGGGGACAGTGACGAGCAGTACTTC | CAISGDSDEQYF
19 | TRBJ2-4 | TRBV13 | - | TRBD2 | TGTGCCAGCAGCTTAGTAACCGGGAGGGAATTATTAGGCAAAAACATTCAGTACTTC | CASSLVTGRELLGKNIQYF
15 | TRBJ2-7 | TRBV4-1 | - | TRBD1 | TGCGCCAGCAGCCATGGACAGGGGAGCTCCTACGAGCAGTACTTC | CASSHGQGSSYEQYF
16 | TRBJ2-1 | TRBV11-1 | - | - | TGTGCCAGCAGCCCCCTCGCGGGTTTCGCCTACAATGAGCAGTTCTTC | CASSPLAGFAYNEQFF
17 | TRBJ1-4 | TRBV4-1 | - | - | TGCGCCAGCAGCCCCCCTAGGGGGATAGCAACTAATGAAAAACTGTTTTTT | CASSPPRGIATNEKLFF
16 | TRBJ2-2 | TRBV19 | - | TRBD1 | TGTGCCAGTAGTTCCCGGGACAGGGGTATTACCGGGGAGCTGTTTTTT | CASSSRDRGITGELFF
15 | TRBJ2-7 | TRBV15 | once | TRBD1 | TGTGCCACCAGCAGTAGACAGGGGGCGCGAAACGAGCAGTACTTC | CATSSRQGARNEQYF
14 | TRBJ1-3 | TRBV7-9 | - | - | TGTGCCAGCAGCCCCCGGACAGAGATAAACACCATATATTTT | CASSPRTEINTIYF
12 | TRBJ1-5 | TRBV19 | - | - | TGTGCCAGTAGTATAGCTCGTCAGCCCCAGCATTTT | CASSIARQPQHF
15 | TRBJ1-6 | TRBV18 | - | - | TGTGCCAGCTCACCATCGAGCTCCTATAATTCACCCCTCCACTTT | CASSPSSSYNSPLHF
15 | TRBJ1-5 | TRBV5-8 | - | TRBD1 | TGTGCCAGCAGCATGGTCAGGGGGAGCAATCAGCCCCAGCATTTT | CASSMVRGSNQPQHF
15 | TRBJ2-7 | TRBV19 | - | TRBD2 | TGTGCCAGTAGTCCTTATAGCGGGAACCGGGAGGAGCAGTACTTC | CASSPYSGNREEQYF
16 | TRBJ2-2 | TRBV7-2 | - | - | TGTGCCAGCAGCTCCCTCCTTTGGGGGGTTCCCGGGGAGCTGTTTTTT | CASSSLLWGVPGELFF
16 | TRBJ2-1 | TRBV19 | - | - | TGTGCCAGTAGTAGCACGTCCTCCTTACACTACAATGAGCAGTTCTTC | CASSSTSSLHYNEQFF
14 | TRBJ1-5 | TRBV7-2 | - | - | TGTGCCAGCAGCGGACAGTGGGGCAATCAGCCCCAGCATTTT | CASSGQWGNQPQHF
15 | TRBJ2-2 | TRBV7-9 | - | - | TGTGCCAGCAGGCACCCCCGGGGGTACTCCGGGGAGCTGTTTTTT | CASRHPRGYSGELFF
15 | TRBJ2-1 | TRBV5-1 | - | TRBD2 | TGCGCCAGCAGCCCCAGACGGGGGGTAGACAATGAGCAGTTCTTC | CASSPRRGVDNEQFF
17 | TRBJ2-2 | TRBV9 | - | TRBD2 | TGTGCCAGCAGACGAGAGCGGGGGGAAACGAACACCGGGGAGCTGTTTTTT | CASRRERGETNTGELFF
17 | TRBJ2-3 | TRBV19 | - | - | TGTGCCAGTAGTATAGAAGGCGCAGGTGGAAACACAGATACGCAGTATTTT | CASSIEGAGGNTDTQYF
15 | TRBJ1-3 | TRBV4-1 | - | TRBD1 | TGCGCCAGCAGCACCCGGGACAGCTCTGGAAACACCATATATTTT | CASSTRDSSGNTIYF
19 | TRBJ1-5 | TRBV7-7 | - | - | TGTGCCAGCAGCAAATTAAACTGCAGGACCCGGAGACGGAGGGAGCCCCAGCATTTT | CASSKLNCRTRRRREPQHF
18 | TRBJ2-6 | TRBV19 | - | - | TGTGCCAGTAGAACCGACGGTCGGGGTCGGTCTGGGGCCAACGTCCTGACTTTC | CASRTDGRGRSGANVLTF
16 | TRBJ1-1 | TRBV5-1 | - | TRBD1 | TGCGCCAGCAGCTTGAGGGGACAGGGTGTCAGCACTGAAGCTTTCTTT | CASSLRGQGVSTEAFF
16 | TRBJ2-1 | TRBV5-5 | - | - | TGTGCCAGCAGCTTGGTATCAGGGTCGTTTTACAATGAGCAGTTCTTC | CASSLVSGSFYNEQFF
18 | TRBJ2-2 | TRBV19 | - | TRBD2 | TGTGCCAGTAGTATTTTAAGGGGGCTAGCGGGAGAAGCCGGGGAGCTGTTTTTT | CASSILRGLAGEAGELFF
14 | TRBJ1-2 | TRBV27 | - | TRBD1 | TGTGCCAGCAGGGGACAGGGGGCGACTCGAGGCTACACCTTC | CASRGQGATRGYTF
15 | TRBJ2-7 | TRBV7-2 | few | TRBD2 | TGTGCCAGCAGCTTAGCACTAGCGGGGTTTTACGAGCAGTACTTC | CASSLALAGFYEQYF
13 | TRBJ2-7 | TRBV29-1 | - | TRBD1 | TGCAGCGCCCACGACCTGACAGGGAGTGAGCAGTACTTC | CSAHDLTGSEQYF
11 | TRBJ2-7 | TRBV11-3 | - | - | TGTGCCAGCAGCGTTCTCTCCGAGCAGTACTTC | CASSVLSEQYF
15 | TRBJ1-1 | TRBV4-1 | - | - | TGCGCCAGCCACCAGGCGGGGCCCGTGATCACTGAAGCTTTCTTT | CASHQAGPVITEAFF
17 | TRBJ1-1 | TRBV19 | - | - | TGTGCCAGTAGTATAAATTGGCAGGTTCCGATGAACACTGAAGCTTTCTTT | CASSINWQVPMNTEAFF
12 | TRBJ2-7 | TRBV7-9 | - | - | TGTGCCAGCAGCTCCAAAACCTACGAGCAGTACTTC | CASSSKTYEQYF
17 | TRBJ2-2 | TRBV7-3 | once | TRBD2 | TGTGCCAGCAGCTTATCACTAGCGGGAGTGAGGACCGGGGAGCTGTTTTTT | CASSLSLAGVRTGELFF
16 | TRBJ2-1 | TRBV19 | - | TRBD1 | TGTGCCAGTAGTCTCCGGGACAGGGGGACCAACAATGAGCAGTTCTTC | CASSLRDRGTNNEQFF
15 | TRBJ2-5 | TRBV7-7 | - | TRBD2 | TGTGCTAGCAGCTCGGGACTAGCGGGGGGTGAGACCCAGTACTTC | CASSSGLAGGETQYF